The 23 T cell receptor beta chains reported below all come from one sample, sequenced in a study of blood T cells in healthy people across ages. Combining a sample-barcoded 5' primer with a J-beta primer mix, a second PCR ran for roughly 6 to 11 cycles. One entry per CDR3 protein, called by TCRdb with MiXCR from the 5' RACE reads. The sample comprises about 670,000 distinct CDR3 sequences, 40% to 45% of which are singletons, and 30% rests with the top ten. Input material: blood. The receptors here all came from a man of 80 years or more in good health.

Concerning this clonotype itself: A read error may explain this, as a much larger clone is one base away. This rearrangement joins TRBV11-2 to TRBJ1-2, with unresolved D. Germline V gene sequence: CDR1 SGHAT, CDR2 FQNNGV. The length of the CDR3 is 13 residues. The CDR3 sequence is CAGSPRPNYGYTF. CDR3 coding DNA: TGTGCCGGCAGCCCTCGGCCGAACTATGGCTACACCTTC.

The V and J genes are TRBV7-2 and TRBJ1-2; 7 positions match TRBD1. The CDR3 runs to 15 residues. V was clipped by 3 bases and J by 1 base; unmatched bases: 5. From germline, CDR1 is SGHTA and CDR2 FQGNSA. The CDR3 sequence is CASSLDRTFNYGYTF. The CDR3 region has the DNA TGTGCCAGCAGCTTGGACAGGACCTTTAACTATGGCTACACCTTC.

This chain joins TRBV25-1 and TRBJ2-1; 9 bases align to TRBD1. The V segment lost 4 bases and the J segment 6 bases; nucleotides outside the gene matches: 4. The CDR3 is 14 residues long. Germline V gives CDR1 MGHDK, CDR2 SYGVNS. The CDR3 DNA follows: TGTGCCAGCAGTGCCTCGACAGGGGGCAATGAGCAGTTCTTC. It translates to CASSASTGGNEQFF. Based on the CDR3 plus reference TRBV25-1 and TRBJ2-1, the full variable domain is EADIYQTPRYLVIGTGKKITLECSQTMGHDKMYWYQQDPGMELHLIHYSYGVNSTEKGDLSSESTVSRIRTEHFPLTLESARPSHTSQYLCASSASTGGNEQFFGPGTRLTVL.

This chain joins TRBV30 and TRBJ1-1, with D perhaps matching TRBD1 (6 bases). Germline V CDR1 and CDR2: GTSNPN, SVGIG (reference sequence). This CDR3 comprises 15 residues. Deletions cut 0 bases from V and 4 bases from J, with 15 bases between. This chain's CDR3 is CAWSVGGGLTTEAFF. The CDR3 bases are TGTGCCTGGAGTGTAGGAGGGGGTCTGACCACTGAAGCTTTCTTT.

V is TRBV19 and J is TRBJ2-7; TRBD2 is a possible D gene (6 bases). CDR1 LNHDA and CDR2 SQIVND come from the germline V gene (reference sequence). The length of the CDR3 is 14 residues. Trimming cost V 9 bases and J 0 bases, with 15 bases left between them. CDR3 bases: TGTGCCAGCAAAACTAGCCCCAGCTCCTACGAGCAGTACTTC. This encodes CASKTSPSSYEQYF.

This rearrangement joins TRBV20-1 to TRBJ2-1, with D tentatively TRBD1 (6 bases). CDR1 and CDR2 (germline): DFQATT, SNEGSKA (reference sequence). The CDR3 spans 16 residues. V lost 5 bases and J 0 bases, leaving 17 bases between the germline ends. The CDR3 region has the DNA TGCAGTGCTCAACCTAAAGGGACAAGCTCCTACAATGAGCAGTTCTTC. It codes for CSAQPKGTSSYNEQFF.

As concerns this clonotype: Just one base apart from a much larger clone, this may be a read error. This chain links TRBV29-1 with TRBJ2-7; D is uncertain. Germline V gene data show CDR1 as SQVTM and CDR2 as ANQGSEA. Trimming removed 0 bases at V and 6 bases at J, with 6 bases between. The CDR3 consists of 11 residues. The CDR3 is CSVEEQTEQYF. In nucleotides, the CDR3 is TGCAGCGTTGAAGAGCAGACCGAGCAGTACTTC.

This clonotype occurred once. The CDR3 spells CASSPGTGGRNYGYTF. The DNA for the CDR3 is TGTGCCAGCAGCCCCGGGACAGGGGGCAGAAACTATGGCTACACCTTC. V usage is TRBV3-1 and J usage is TRBJ1-2, with 12 bases aligning to TRBD1. Germline-derived CDR1 and CDR2 are LGHDT and YNNKEL (reference sequence). J lost 2 bases, V lost 4 bases, and 5 bases had no gene match. This CDR3 is built from 16 residues. Drawing the rest from reference TRBV3-1 and TRBJ1-2, the complete variable domain is DTAVSQTPKYLVTQMGNDKSIKCEQNLGHDTMYWYKQDSKKFLKIMFSYNNKELIINETVPNRFSPKSPDKAHLNLHINSLELGDSAVYFCASSPGTGGRNYGYTFGSGTRLTVV.

Points on this clonotype: A much larger clone is a single base away; this may be a read error. J is TRBJ2-3 and V is TRBV20-1, with 9 bases identical to TRBD2. The CDR3 has 15 amino acids. CDR1 is DFQATT, CDR2 SNEGSKA, per germline (reference sequence). After removal of 6 bases from V and 4 bases from J, the junction contained 11 bases not matched to a gene. CDR3 bases: TGCAGTGCCAAACGGGGTAGCGGGGGCGCAGATACGCAGTATTTT. Translating it yields CSAKRGSGGADTQYF.

The chain employs TRBV7-2 and TRBJ2-1; 8 bases match TRBD2. The CDR3 runs to 16 residues. The germline V gene has CDR1 SGHTA and CDR2 FQGNSA. The ends lost 3 bases at V and 1 base at J; junction bases unmatched: 5. CDR3 DNA: TGTGCCAGCAGCTTCTCGACGGGGGGGTCCTACAATGAGCAGTTCTTC. Translating gives CASSFSTGGSYNEQFF.

This clonotype was counted only a few times. The genes are TRBV5-1 and TRBJ2-1, with D perhaps TRBD1 or TRBD2 (5 bases each). This CDR3 is 14 amino acids long. The germline gives CDR1 SGHRS, CDR2 YFSETQ. V was trimmed by 0 bases and J by 5 bases, leaving 9 bases between them. The CDR3, as DNA: TGCGCCAGCAGCTTGGCGGGACCACACAATGAGCAGTTCTTC. Its translation is CASSLAGPHNEQFF.

On this clonotype: Given a much more abundant clone one base away, this may be a read error. This chain connects TRBV11-2 to TRBJ2-5; 7 bases agree with TRBD2. The DNA end lines up better with TRBJ2-4; the J call may be wrong. The CDR3 has 13 residues. From germline, CDR1 is SGHAT and CDR2 FQNNGV. Here the CDR3 DNA reads TGTGCCAGCAACCCTAGCGGCGGAAACATTCAGTACTTC. Translated, it gives CASNPSGGNIQYF.

The count of this clonotype is one. V gene TRBV5-1 combines with J gene TRBJ2-1; possible D gene TRBD2, 6 bases. Germline V gives CDR1 SGHRS, CDR2 YFSETQ. The CDR3 covers 15 residues. V lost 3 bases and J 2 bases, leaving 12 bases between the germline ends. The DNA of the CDR3 is TGCGCCAGCAGCTCGTCACAGCGGGCCTACAATGAGCAGTTCTTC. This sequence encodes CASSSSQRAYNEQFF.

As to this clonotype: Sequence at one end of the junction differs from germline and may be a read error. The genes are TRBV7-2 and TRBJ2-1; 7 nucleotides match TRBD2. CDR3 size: 14 residues. Germline CDR1 is SGHTA and CDR2 is FQGNSA. The DNA of the CDR3 is TGTGCCAGCAGCTTAGATTGGGGGGGTAATGAGCAGTTATTC. It yields the protein CASSLDWGGNEQLF.

This clonotype showed up just a few times. A junction end diverges from the germline sequence, so it may reflect a read error. The rearrangement links TRBV4-3 to TRBJ1-2; 8 nucleotides align to TRBD1. Germline V gives CDR1 LGHNA, CDR2 YSLEER. The CDR3 spans 15 residues. The CDR3 bases are TGCGCCAGCAGCCAGACAGGGGAGGTGACGAATGGCTACACCTTT. It specifies CASSQTGEVTNGYTF.

The chain couples TRBV29-1 to TRBJ1-2, with D uncertain. V was clipped by 7 bases and J by 6 bases, with 18 bases between them. This CDR3 region has 13 residues. Germline V gene data show CDR1 as SQVTM and CDR2 as ANQGSEA. DNA of the CDR3: TGCAGCGGGAGGGATCAGGAGAACAATGGCTACACCTTC. Its translation is CSGRDQENNGYTF.

This clonotype was counted a single time. A read error may produce the germline difference seen at one junction end. V gene TRBV5-1 combines with J gene TRBJ2-7, with D tentatively TRBD1 (5 bases). CDR1 is SGHRS, CDR2 YFSETQ, per germline. The CDR3 runs 15 residues. CDR3 coding DNA: TGCGCCGGCAGCCCAGGGTCCCCAAGCTCCTACGAGCAGTACTTC. This sequence encodes CAGSPGSPSSYEQYF.

The chain joins TRBV6-4 to TRBJ2-1, with D hard to call. The assigned J gene may be wrong: the sequence end matches TRBJ2-7 better. Per germline, CDR1 MRHNA and CDR2 SNTAGT. This CDR3 region has 15 residues. As DNA, the CDR3 is TGTGCCAGCAGTGAGGAAATGAGCTCCTACAATGAGCAGTACTTC. As protein: CASSEEMSSYNEQYF.

Only a few counts were recorded for this clonotype. The chain couples TRBV6-5 to TRBJ2-3, with 7 nucleotides matching TRBD2. CDR3 length equals 16 residues. CDR1 is MNHEY, CDR2 SVGAGI, per germline. J gave up 4 bases and V 6 bases, and 13 bases lay outside the gene matches. This chain's CDR3 is CASRNPSGIGADTQYF. In DNA, the CDR3 is TGTGCCAGCAGAAACCCGAGCGGGATTGGCGCAGATACGCAGTATTTT.

This sequence joins TRBV7-9 and TRBJ2-1; D possibly corresponds to TRBD1 (6 bases). Between the trimmed V and J ends, which lost 5 bases and 2 bases, there was a span of 13 bases. From germline, CDR1 is SEHNR and CDR2 FQNEAQ (reference sequence). This CDR3 region has 15 residues. The DNA of the CDR3 is TGTGCCAGCAGCCTTCGGACAGCCACCTACAATGAGCAGTTCTTC. It encodes CASSLRTATYNEQFF. The complete variable domain, with remaining parts taken from reference TRBV7-9 and TRBJ2-1, reads DTGVSQNPRHKITKRGQNVTFRCDPISEHNRLYWYRQTLGQGPEFLTYFQNEAQLEKSRLLSDRFSAERPKGSFSTLEIQRTEQGDSAMYLCASSLRTATYNEQFFGPGTRLTVL.

This rearrangement joins TRBV27 to TRBJ2-4; D is ambiguous. In germline, CDR1 is MNHEY, CDR2 SMNVEV (reference sequence). V lost 4 bases and J 8 bases, leaving 18 bases between the germline ends. This CDR3 spans 15 amino acids. CDR3 DNA: TGTGCCAGCAGTTCTACAGCCATAGCCGAAGACATTCAGTACTTC. As protein: CASSSTAIAEDIQYF.

This clonotype was found many times. This chain joins TRBV5-5 and TRBJ2-7, with 7 nucleotides matching TRBD2. Germline V gives CDR1 SGHKS, CDR2 YYEKEE (reference sequence). This CDR3 region has 13 residues. The J segment lost 6 bases and the V segment lost 5 bases, leaving 8 bases of the junction unmatched. The CDR3 here is CASSRREKVEQYF. CDR3 DNA: TGTGCCAGCAGTCGGCGGGAGAAGGTCGAGCAGTACTTC.

This rearrangement joins TRBV7-2 to TRBJ2-2; 9 nucleotides match TRBD1. J lost 0 bases, V lost 4 bases, and 3 bases had no gene match. The CDR3 has 16 residues. Germline V gene lookup returns CDR1 SGHTA and CDR2 FQGNSA. The CDR3 is CASSSHRGPNTGELFF. The DNA of the CDR3 is TGTGCCAGCAGCTCGCACAGGGGGCCGAACACCGGGGAGCTGTTTTTT. Using reference TRBV7-2 and TRBJ2-2 for the parts outside the CDR3, the full variable domain is GAGVSQSPSNKVTEKGKDVELRCDPISGHTALYWYRQSLGQGLEFLIYFQGNSAPDKSGLPSDRFSAERTGGSVSTLTIQRTQQEDSAVYLCASSSHRGPNTGELFFGEGSRLTVL.